This T cell receptor (beta chain) was sequenced during a study of Ad26.COV2.S vaccination and SARS-CoV-2 variants. Sequencing was performed with immunoSEQ multiplex PCR; in TCRdb, only in-frame clones are kept and a portion is missing. This repertoire shows 300,000 to 500,000 clones, approximately 86% found once; its top ten account for approximately 3.7%. Trimming left V 6 bases short and J 1 base short, with 15 bases between. Germline loops: CDR1 SNHLY, CDR2 FYNNEI. The CDR3 runs 15 residues. Treatment: around 19 received Ad26.COV2.S at low or high dose, single or two shots; 5 received placebo; per-sample allocation not given. The study sampled participants on day 63 after the first vaccine or placebo injection.

The receptor was isolated from a person between 18 and 65 years old who received the Ad26.COV2.S COVID-19 vaccine or a placebo. This rearrangement joins TRBV2 to TRBJ1-1, with D perhaps matching TRBD1 (6 bases). Specimen: peripheral blood, collected in a trial of Ad26.COV2.S vaccine versus placebo. The CDR3 reads CASSPTGGPNTEAFF. CDR3 DNA sequence: TGTGCCAGCAGCCCGACCGGGGGCCCGAACACTGAAGCTTTCTTT.